The 8 T cell receptor beta chains reported below all come from one sample, sequenced in a study of CD8 T cells in ankylosing spondylitis. TCRdb reanalysed the 5' RACE reads using MiXCR and keeps one entry per CDR3 protein. This sample has 500,000 to 650,000 distinct CDR3 sequences, with approximately 5% found just once. Which antigens these TCRs recognize remains unknown. Findings and limits, study-wide: Characteristic of ankylosing spondylitis blood, it appeared, was a TCR beta motif comprising about eight highly homologous variants.

Sequenced sample: blood, either unsorted or a sorted T cell fraction (not recorded which). These receptors originate from a male donor with ankylosing spondylitis.

This clonotype was observed many times. The chain joins TRBV7-2 to TRBJ2-7; tentatively, D is TRBD1 (5 bases). V lost 0 bases to trimming and J lost 3 bases, with 9 bases between them. The CDR3 is 14 amino acids. The V gene's germline CDR1 is SGHTA and CDR2 FQGNSA. The CDR3 here is CASSLAGQNYEQYF. The CDR3 DNA follows: TGTGCCAGCAGCTTAGCGGGGCAGAACTACGAGCAGTACTTC.

Only a few counts were recorded for this clonotype. The V and J genes are TRBV4-2 and TRBJ2-7; D is unresolved. Germline V gives CDR1 LGHNA, CDR2 YNFKEQ. The CDR3 consists of 13 residues. V was cut by 0 bases and J by 2 bases, with 5 bases left in between. The CDR3 DNA reads TGTGCCAGCAGCCAAGACCAAACCTACGAGCAGTACTTC. As protein: CASSQDQTYEQYF.

This clonotype was counted a single time. A much more abundant neighbour one base away suggests this may be a read error. The chain combines TRBV2 with TRBJ2-2; D remains unclear. V lost 7 bases, J lost 5 bases, and 14 bases lay in between. This CDR3 region has 14 residues. Germline CDR1 reads SNHLY; CDR2 reads FYNNEI. DNA for the CDR3: TGTGCCAGCATTCCCCCGTGGGAAACCGGGGAGCTGTTTTTT. Translating gives CASIPPWETGELFF.

This clonotype has a count of ten or more. V usage is TRBV6-2 or TRBV6-3 and J usage is TRBJ1-1; D unresolved. This CDR3 contains 11 residues. V lost 7 bases to trimming and J lost 5 bases, with 8 bases between them. The germline gives CDR1 MNHEY, CDR2 SVGEGT. CDR3 loop: CASNQGTEAFF. As DNA, the CDR3 is TGTGCCAGCAACCAAGGGACTGAAGCTTTCTTT.

This clonotype was observed a handful of times. This rearrangement joins TRBV7-2 to TRBJ2-5, with a tentative D call TRBD2 (6 bases). This CDR3 spans 13 amino acids. Germline values: CDR1 SGHTA, CDR2 FQGNSA. V was shortened by 5 bases and J by 5 bases, with 12 bases between the two germline ends. The CDR3 nucleotides are TGTGCCAGCAGCCCGCGGGGCTGGGAGACCCAGTACTTC. Translating gives CASSPRGWETQYF. The whole variable domain, filled in from reference TRBV7-2 and TRBJ2-5, reads GAGVSQSPSNKVTEKGKDVELRCDPISGHTALYWYRQSLGQGLEFLIYFQGNSAPDKSGLPSDRFSAERTGGSVSTLTIQRTQQEDSAVYLCASSPRGWETQYFGPGTRLLVL.

This clonotype was seen ten or more times. The chain is built from TRBV6-2 or TRBV6-3 and TRBJ1-5; D is unclear. The germline V gene encodes CDR1 MNHEY and CDR2 SVGEGT. The CDR3 totals 12 residues. V shed 8 bases and J shed 1 base, with 6 bases lying between them. The CDR3 region has the DNA TGTGCCAGCGGGGTGAGCAATCAGCCCCAGCATTTT. It yields the protein CASGVSNQPQHF.

This clonotype was counted ten times or more. CDR3 nucleotide sequence: TGTGCCACCAGTGATGCCCGGGGCAACTACAATGAGCAGTTCTTC. Translating gives CATSDARGNYNEQFF. The chain has TRBV24-1 and TRBJ2-1, with D perhaps assigned TRBD1 or TRBD2 (5 bases each). Germline lookup yields CDR1 KGHDR and CDR2 SFDVKD. The CDR3 is 15 amino acids. The V and J ends lost 3 bases and 3 bases respectively, with 11 bases between them.

This clonotype was seen many times. The chain has TRBV20-1 and TRBJ2-7; D may be TRBD1 (6 bases). This CDR3 spans 13 amino acids. V was cut by 5 bases and J by 3 bases, with 14 bases left in between. Per germline, CDR1 DFQATT and CDR2 SNEGSKA (reference sequence). The CDR3 DNA sequence: TGCAGTGCTTTAGGAGGACAGAGCTACGAGCAGTACTTC. Translation: CSALGGQSYEQYF.